This paragraph reports one TCR beta chain. With a much larger clone just one base away, this may be a read error. These data come from a study of molecular identifiers for immune sequencing clone quantification. Overall study: In the replicates, RNA derived from around 20,000 or 99,000 naive CD8 cells was divided into five parts, and four were sequenced.

The CDR3 has 19 residues. Germline V gives CDR1 MNHEY, CDR2 SVGEGT. Previously described methods and listed TCR primers were used for bulk TCR libraries. One entry per CDR3 protein results from TCRdb running MiXCR on the PCR reads. The table lists about 640,000 distinct CDR3 sequences, just under 20% of them singletons. The TCR comes from a human donor in good health. Some libraries in this study had Jurkat cell RNA spiked in. This chain connects TRBV6-2 or TRBV6-3 to TRBJ2-3; D may be TRBD1 or TRBD2 (5 bases each). Input material: naive CD8+ T cells from blood, with Jurkat cell RNA spiked in. As to subset: FACS-sorted CD8+CD4-CCR7+CD45RA+ naive T cells. This chain's CDR3 is CASSYHTGLGEFPTDAQYF. In nucleotides, the CDR3 is TGTGCCAGCAGTTATCATACGGGGCTGGGTGAGTTCCCCACAGATGCGCAGTATTTT.